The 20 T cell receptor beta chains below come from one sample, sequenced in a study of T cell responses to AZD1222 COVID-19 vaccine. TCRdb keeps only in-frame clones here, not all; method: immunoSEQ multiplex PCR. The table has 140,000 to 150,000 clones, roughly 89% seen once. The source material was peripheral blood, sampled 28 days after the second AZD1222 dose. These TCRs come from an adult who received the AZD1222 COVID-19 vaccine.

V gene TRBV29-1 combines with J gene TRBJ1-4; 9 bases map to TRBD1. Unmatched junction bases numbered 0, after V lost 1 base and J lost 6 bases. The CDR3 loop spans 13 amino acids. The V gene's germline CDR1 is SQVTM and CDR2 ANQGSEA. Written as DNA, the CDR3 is TGCAGCGTTGAAGGGGACAGGGATGAAAAACTGTTTTTT. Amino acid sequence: CSVEGDRDEKLFF.

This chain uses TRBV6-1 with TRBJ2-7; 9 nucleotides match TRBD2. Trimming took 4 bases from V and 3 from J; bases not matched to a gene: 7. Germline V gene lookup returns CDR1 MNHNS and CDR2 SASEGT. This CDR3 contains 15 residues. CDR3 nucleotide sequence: TGTGCCAGCAGTGCCCTAGCGGGACCAGACTACGAGCAGTACTTC. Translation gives CASSALAGPDYEQYF.

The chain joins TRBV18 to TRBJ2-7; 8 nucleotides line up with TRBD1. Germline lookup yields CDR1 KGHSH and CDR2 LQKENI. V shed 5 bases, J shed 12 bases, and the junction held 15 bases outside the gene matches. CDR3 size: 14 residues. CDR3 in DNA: TGTGCCAGCTCAGAACCGGGACAGGCGCAGAGGGGGTACTTC. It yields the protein CASSEPGQAQRGYF. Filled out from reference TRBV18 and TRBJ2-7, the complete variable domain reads NAGVMQNPRHLVRRRGQEARLRCSPMKGHSHVYWYRQLPEEGLKFMVYLQKENIIDESGMPKERFSAEFPKEGPSILRIQQVVRGDSAAYFCASSEPGQAQRGYFGPGTRLTVT.

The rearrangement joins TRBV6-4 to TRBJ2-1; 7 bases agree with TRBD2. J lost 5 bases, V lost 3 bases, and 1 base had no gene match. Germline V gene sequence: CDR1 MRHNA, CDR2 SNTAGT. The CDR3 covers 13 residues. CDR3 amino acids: CASSEGTNNEQFF. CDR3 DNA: TGTGCCAGCAGTGAAGGGACTAACAATGAGCAGTTCTTC.

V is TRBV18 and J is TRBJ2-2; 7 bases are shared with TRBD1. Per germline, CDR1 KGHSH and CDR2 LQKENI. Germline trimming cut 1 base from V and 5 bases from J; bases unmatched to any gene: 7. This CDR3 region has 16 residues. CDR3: CASSPLRQGGTGELFF. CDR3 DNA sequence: TGTGCCAGCTCACCACTTAGACAGGGTGGAACCGGGGAGCTGTTTTTT. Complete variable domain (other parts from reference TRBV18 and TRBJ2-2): NAGVMQNPRHLVRRRGQEARLRCSPMKGHSHVYWYRQLPEEGLKFMVYLQKENIIDESGMPKERFSAEFPKEGPSILRIQQVVRGDSAAYFCASSPLRQGGTGELFFGEGSRLTVL.

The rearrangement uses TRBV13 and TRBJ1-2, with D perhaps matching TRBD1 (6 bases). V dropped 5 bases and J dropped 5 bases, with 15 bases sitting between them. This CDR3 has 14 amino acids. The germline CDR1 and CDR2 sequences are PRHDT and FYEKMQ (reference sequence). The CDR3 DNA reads TGTGCCAGCAGCCCAAGTCGGGGGCTGTATGGCTACACCTTC. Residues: CASSPSRGLYGYTF.

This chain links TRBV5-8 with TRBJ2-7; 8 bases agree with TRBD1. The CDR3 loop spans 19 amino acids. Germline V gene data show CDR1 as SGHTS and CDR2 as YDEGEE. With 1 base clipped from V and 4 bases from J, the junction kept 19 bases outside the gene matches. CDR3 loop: CASSLIQGAAPNKIYEQYF. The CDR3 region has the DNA TGTGCCAGCAGCTTGATCCAGGGGGCCGCCCCGAACAAAATTTACGAGCAGTACTTC.

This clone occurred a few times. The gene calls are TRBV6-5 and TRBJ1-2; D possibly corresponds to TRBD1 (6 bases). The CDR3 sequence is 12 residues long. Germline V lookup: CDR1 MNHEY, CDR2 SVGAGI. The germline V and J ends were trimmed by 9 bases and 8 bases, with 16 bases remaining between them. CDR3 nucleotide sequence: TGTGCCAGTGGGGGGAGGGGGGGAGGCTACACCTTC. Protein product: CASGGRGGGYTF.

CDR3 loop: CASSPRRGTDTQYF. The CDR3 nucleotides read TGTGCCAGCAGCCCGCGACGCGGCACAGATACGCAGTATTTT. This sequence joins TRBV14 and TRBJ2-3; no clear D. Germline V gives CDR1 SGHDN, CDR2 FVKESK. The CDR3 runs to 14 residues. Trimming removed 4 bases from V and 1 base from J, with 9 bases in between.

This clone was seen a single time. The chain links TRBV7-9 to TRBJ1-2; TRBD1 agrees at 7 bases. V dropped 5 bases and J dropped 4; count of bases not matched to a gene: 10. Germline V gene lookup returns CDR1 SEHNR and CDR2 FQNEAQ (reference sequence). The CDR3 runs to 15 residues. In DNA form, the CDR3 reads TGTGCCAGCAGCCCACGGGGAGGGGGCGGCTATGGCTACACCTTC. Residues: CASSPRGGGGYGYTF.

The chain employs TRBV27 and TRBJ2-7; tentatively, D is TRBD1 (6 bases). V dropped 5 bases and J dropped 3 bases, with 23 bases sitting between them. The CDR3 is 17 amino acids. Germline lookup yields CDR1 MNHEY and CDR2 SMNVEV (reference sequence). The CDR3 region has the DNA TGTGCCAGCAGTCCCAGGACAGTCACAACTAGGTACTACGAGCAGTACTTC. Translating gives CASSPRTVTTRYYEQYF.

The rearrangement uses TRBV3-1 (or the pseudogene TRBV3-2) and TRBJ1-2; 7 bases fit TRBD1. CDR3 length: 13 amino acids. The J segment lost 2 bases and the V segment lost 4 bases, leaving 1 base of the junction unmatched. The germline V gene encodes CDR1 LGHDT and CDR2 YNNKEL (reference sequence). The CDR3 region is CASSRQGNYGYTF. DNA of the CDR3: TGTGCCAGCAGCCGACAGGGCAACTATGGCTACACCTTC.

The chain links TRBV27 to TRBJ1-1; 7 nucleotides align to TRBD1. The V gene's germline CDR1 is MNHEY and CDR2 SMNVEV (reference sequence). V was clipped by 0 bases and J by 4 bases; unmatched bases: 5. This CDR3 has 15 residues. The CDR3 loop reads CASSLSGGAGTEAFF. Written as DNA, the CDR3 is TGTGCCAGCAGTTTATCAGGGGGCGCGGGCACTGAAGCTTTCTTT.

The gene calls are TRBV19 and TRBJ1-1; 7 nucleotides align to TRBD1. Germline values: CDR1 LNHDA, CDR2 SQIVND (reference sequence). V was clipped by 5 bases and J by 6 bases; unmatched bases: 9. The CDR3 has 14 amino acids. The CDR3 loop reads CASSYQGGWSEAFF. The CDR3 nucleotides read TGTGCCAGTAGTTATCAGGGGGGTTGGTCTGAAGCTTTCTTT.

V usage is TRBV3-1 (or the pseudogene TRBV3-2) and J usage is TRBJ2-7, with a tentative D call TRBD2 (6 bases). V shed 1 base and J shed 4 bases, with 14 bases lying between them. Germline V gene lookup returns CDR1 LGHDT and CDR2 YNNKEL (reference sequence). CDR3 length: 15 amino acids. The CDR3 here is CASSQAPRGDYEQYF. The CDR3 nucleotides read TGTGCCAGCAGCCAAGCGCCTCGCGGGGATTACGAGCAGTACTTC.

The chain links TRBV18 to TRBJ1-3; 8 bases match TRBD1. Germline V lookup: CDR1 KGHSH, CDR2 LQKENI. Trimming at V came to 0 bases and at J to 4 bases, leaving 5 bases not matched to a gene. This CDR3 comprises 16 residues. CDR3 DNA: TGTGCCAGCTCACCACCGGGACAGGATCCGGGAAACACCATATATTTT. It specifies CASSPPGQDPGNTIYF.

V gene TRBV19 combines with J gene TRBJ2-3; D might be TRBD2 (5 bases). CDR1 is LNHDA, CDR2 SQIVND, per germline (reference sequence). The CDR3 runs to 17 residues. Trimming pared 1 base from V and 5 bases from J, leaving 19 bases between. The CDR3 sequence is CASSIADPRTPLDTQYF. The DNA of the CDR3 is TGTGCCAGTAGTATAGCGGATCCGCGGACTCCACTAGATACGCAGTATTTT.

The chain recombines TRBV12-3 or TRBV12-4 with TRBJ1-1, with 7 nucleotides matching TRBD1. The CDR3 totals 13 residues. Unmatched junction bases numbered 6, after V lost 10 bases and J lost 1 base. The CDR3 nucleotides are TGTGCCACCAGCGGGACAGAGAACACTGAAGCTTTCTTT. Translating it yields CATSGTENTEAFF.

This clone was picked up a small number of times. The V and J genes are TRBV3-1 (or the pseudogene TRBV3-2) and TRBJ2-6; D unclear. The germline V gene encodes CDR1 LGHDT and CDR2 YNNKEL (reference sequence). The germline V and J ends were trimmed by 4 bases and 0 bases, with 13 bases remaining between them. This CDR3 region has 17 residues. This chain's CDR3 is CASSPRSLSSGANVLTF. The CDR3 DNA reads TGTGCCAGCAGCCCCCGTTCCCTAAGCTCTGGGGCCAACGTCCTGACTTTC.

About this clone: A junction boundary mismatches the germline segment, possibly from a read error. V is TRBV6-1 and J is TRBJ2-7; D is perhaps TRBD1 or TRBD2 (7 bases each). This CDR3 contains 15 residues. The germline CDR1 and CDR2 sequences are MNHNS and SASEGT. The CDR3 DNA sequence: TGTGCCAGCAGCGAAGTGGGAGGGACAGCCTACGAGCAGTACTTC. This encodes CASSEVGGTAYEQYF.